The 26 T cell receptor beta chains below come from one sample, sequenced in a study of beta chain features in type 1 diabetes. Expressed TCRB transcripts were sequenced because the entire RNA isolate underwent reverse transcription. Libraries were prepared by immunoSEQ multiplex PCR; TCRdb keeps only in-frame clonotypes and omits some of them. The data show 120,000 to 150,000 clones, under 60% seen once. Sequencing was performed on Tregs from blood. Every receptor here comes from a man between 18 and 35 years old in good health.

The chain has TRBV5-1 and TRBJ1-1, with TRBD1 matching over 7 bases. V gave up 4 bases and J gave up 7 bases; unmatched junction bases: 16. The CDR3 spans 16 residues. Germline CDR1 SGHRS, CDR2 YFSETQ. CDR3 DNA: TGCGCCAGCAGCCTTATCTCGACAGGGTTAGGTGGTGAAGCTTTCTTT. Translated, it gives CASSLISTGLGGEAFF.

This clone was detected only a few times. This chain connects TRBV19 to TRBJ2-7, with D perhaps TRBD2 (5 bases). Germline loops: CDR1 LNHDA, CDR2 SQIVND (reference sequence). Deletions cut 2 bases from V and 3 bases from J, with 14 bases between. The CDR3 spans 15 residues. The CDR3 protein is CASSIRVGVSYEQYF. Here the CDR3 DNA reads TGTGCCAGTAGTATAAGGGTCGGGGTGAGCTACGAGCAGTACTTC.

V usage is TRBV6-1 and J usage is TRBJ2-1; the D is unclear. Germline lookup yields CDR1 MNHNS and CDR2 SASEGT. V shed 2 bases and J shed 1 base, with 3 bases lying between them. This CDR3 contains 13 residues. CDR3 in amino acids: CASSEQSYNEQFF. The DNA for the CDR3 is TGTGCCAGCAGTGAACAGTCCTACAATGAGCAGTTCTTC.

There are many counts of this clone. This rearrangement joins TRBV6-4 to TRBJ1-1; weak D call: TRBD1 (5 bases). The CDR3 sequence is 12 residues long. V gave up 10 bases and J gave up 3 bases, with 12 bases separating them. Per the germline V gene, CDR1 is MRHNA and CDR2 is SNTAGT. CDR3 sequence (DNA): TGTGCCACCAAGGGGCTGGACACTGAAGCTTTCTTT. Its translation: CATKGLDTEAFF.

The chain recombines TRBV30 with TRBJ1-1, with TRBD1 matching over 7 bases. Germline CDR1 and CDR2: GTSNPN and SVGIG (reference sequence). The CDR3 contains 14 residues. The trim removed 0 bases at V and 5 bases at J, leaving 6 bases unmatched. CDR3: CAWSVRDRGTEAFF. The CDR3 DNA follows: TGTGCCTGGAGTGTACGGGACAGAGGGACTGAAGCTTTCTTT.

The chain uses TRBV7-2 and TRBJ2-5, with 13 bases fitting TRBD2. CDR3 length equals 19 residues. Trimming took 1 base from V and 4 from J; bases not matched to a gene: 12. The germline gives CDR1 SGHTA, CDR2 FQGNSA. The CDR3 sequence is CASSLETSGRLPPRETQYF. The CDR3 DNA reads TGTGCCAGCAGCTTAGAGACTAGCGGGAGGTTACCACCCAGAGAGACCCAGTACTTC.

The chain employs TRBV4-1 and TRBJ2-1; 7 bases map to TRBD2. From germline, CDR1 is MGHRA and CDR2 YSYEKL. The CDR3 covers 16 residues. Trimming took 1 base from V and 6 from J; bases not matched to a gene: 9. CDR3 protein: CASSQGGAGVGNEQFF. DNA for the CDR3: TGCGCCAGCAGCCAAGGGGGTGCGGGAGTGGGCAATGAGCAGTTCTTC.

The chain combines TRBV4-2 with TRBJ1-1, with TRBD1 identical over 8 bases. J lost 0 bases, V lost 0 bases, and 6 bases had no gene match. Germline CDR1 and CDR2: LGHNA and YNFKEQ. This CDR3 is built from 17 residues. The CDR3 DNA reads TGTGCCAGCAGCCAAGAGGGACAGGAAATACTGAACACTGAAGCTTTCTTT. Translated: CASSQEGQEILNTEAFF.

This clone was seen a few times. The rearrangement uses TRBV5-4 and TRBJ2-3, with TRBD1 matching 7 bases. Germline CDR1 and CDR2: SGHNT and YYREEE (reference sequence). Germline trimming cut 4 bases from V and 0 bases from J; bases unmatched to any gene: 5. There are 15 residues in the CDR3. CDR3 residues: CASSPRGQSTDTQYF. DNA for the CDR3: TGTGCCAGCAGCCCTAGGGGGCAGAGCACAGATACGCAGTATTTT.

This chain uses TRBV27 with TRBJ2-4; D may be TRBD2 (6 bases). Germline CDR1 and CDR2: MNHEY and SMNVEV (reference sequence). V lost 5 bases, J lost 0 bases, and 17 bases lay in between. The CDR3 spans 17 residues. Here the CDR3 reads CASSEYSGVLAKNIQYF. CDR3 in DNA: TGTGCCAGCAGTGAATACTCGGGAGTGCTAGCCAAAAACATTCAGTACTTC.

This clone was counted only a few times. The rearrangement links TRBV7-2 to TRBJ2-7; TRBD1 aligns across 7 bases. The CDR3 covers 14 residues. Germline CDR1 SGHTA, CDR2 FQGNSA. V shed 2 bases and J 7 bases; nucleotides not matched to a gene: 8. CDR3 residues: CASSLQGVAWEQYF. CDR3 coding DNA: TGTGCCAGCAGCTTACAGGGGGTGGCTTGGGAGCAGTACTTC.

This clone has just a few counts. The rearrangement links TRBV6-5 to TRBJ2-1; tentatively, D is TRBD2 (6 bases). The CDR3 extends over 15 amino acids. Germline CDR1 reads MNHEY; CDR2 reads SVGAGI. V was cut by 6 bases and J by 12 bases, with 24 bases left in between. CDR3 residues: CASSQPARTTRGQFF. The DNA for the CDR3 is TGTGCCAGCAGCCAGCCAGCCCGGACTACTCGGGGGCAGTTCTTC.

This clone came up a few times. The chain uses TRBV5-1 and TRBJ2-2; D gene uncertain. The germline CDR1 and CDR2 sequences are SGHRS and YFSETQ. The CDR3 consists of 14 residues. The V end was cut by 7 bases, the J end by 1 base, with 11 bases between. The CDR3: CASLLAVNTGELFF. The DNA of the CDR3 is TGCGCCAGCCTACTGGCGGTGAACACCGGGGAGCTGTTTTTT.

A remark on this clone: One end of the junction is discordant with germline, which a read error may explain. The chain joins TRBV10-2 to TRBJ2-3; maybe TRBD2 (5 bases). CDR1 is WSHSY, CDR2 SAAADI, per germline. The length of the CDR3 is 13 residues. The CDR3 region is CASRVSSKDTQYF. The CDR3 DNA is TGCGCCAGCAGAGTCTCTAGCAAAGATACGCAGTATTTT.

This clone occurred a few times. The chain carries TRBV6-6 and TRBJ2-1; tentatively, D is TRBD1 (5 bases). V was pared by 4 bases and J by 6 bases, with 16 bases between. In germline, CDR1 is MNHNY, CDR2 SVGAGI (reference sequence). The CDR3 contains 15 residues. The CDR3 sequence is CASSSFRQKPNEQFF. The CDR3 nucleotides read TGTGCCAGCAGTTCCTTTCGACAGAAGCCCAATGAGCAGTTCTTC.

V gene TRBV30 combines with J gene TRBJ2-7, with 8 positions matching TRBD2. Germline-derived CDR1 and CDR2 are GTSNPN and SVGIG (reference sequence). The V and J ends lost 4 bases and 7 bases, in that order; junction bases with no gene match: 12. The CDR3 spans 14 residues. CDR3 sequence: CAWNTRTSRVEQYF. In DNA, the CDR3 is TGTGCCTGGAACACCCGGACTAGCCGAGTAGAGCAGTACTTC.

The V gene is TRBV7-9, the J gene TRBJ1-2; TRBD1 agrees at 12 bases. V was pared by 3 bases and J by 8 bases, with 13 bases of the junction left unmatched. The germline gives CDR1 SEHNR, CDR2 FQNEAQ (reference sequence). The CDR3 spans 17 residues. This CDR3 is CASSFRPSGTGGRGYTF. CDR3 sequence (DNA): TGTGCCAGCAGCTTCCGACCTTCCGGGACAGGGGGCCGGGGCTACACCTTC.

The chain is built from TRBV10-3 and TRBJ2-2; TRBD1 matches 10 bases. CDR3 length: 14 amino acids. Looked up from germline, CDR1 is ENHRY and CDR2 is SYGVKD. V lost 6 bases to trimming and J lost 6 bases; unmatched junction nucleotides: 4. The DNA of the CDR3 is TGTGCCATCAGGGGGACAGGGGAGGCCGGGGAGCTGTTTTTT. This gives the protein CAIRGTGEAGELFF.

This chain links TRBV7-2 with TRBJ1-6; D remains ambiguous. This CDR3 contains 16 residues. Per germline, CDR1 SGHTA and CDR2 FQGNSA. The ends were cut back, 3 bases at V and 4 bases at J, with 13 bases in the middle. The chain's CDR3 is CASSFGLQSYNSPLHF. The CDR3 nucleotides are TGTGCCAGCAGCTTTGGACTGCAATCTTATAATTCACCCCTCCACTTT.

The V call is TRBV28, the J call TRBJ1-2, with 7 nucleotides matching TRBD1. CDR3 length equals 13 residues. In germline, CDR1 is MDHEN, CDR2 SYDVKM. After removal of 6 bases from V and 5 bases from J, the junction contained 6 bases not matched to a gene. CDR3 sequence: CASSRDSRYGYTF. CDR3 nucleotide sequence: TGTGCCAGCAGCCGGGACAGTCGGTATGGCTACACCTTC.

This chain joins TRBV5-1 and TRBJ2-3, with TRBD2 identical over 10 bases. Germline lookup yields CDR1 SGHRS and CDR2 YFSETQ. V was pared by 0 bases and J by 4 bases, with 8 bases of the junction left unmatched. This CDR3 is built from 17 residues. The CDR3 protein is CASSLVPSGSKSDTQYF. The CDR3 DNA sequence: TGCGCCAGCAGCTTGGTTCCTAGCGGGAGTAAGTCAGATACGCAGTATTTT.

The chain uses TRBV7-2 and TRBJ1-3; D perhaps matches TRBD1 (6 bases). Trimming stripped 0 bases from V and 3 bases from J, with 15 bases between. This CDR3 is 17 amino acids long. The V gene's germline CDR1 is SGHTA and CDR2 FQGNSA. The CDR3 loop is CASSLAPRGYSGNTIYF. DNA for the CDR3: TGTGCCAGCAGCTTAGCGCCCAGGGGATATAGTGGAAACACCATATATTTT.

The J gene is TRBJ2-7, the V gene TRBV29-1; 11 nucleotides agree with TRBD1. Looked up from germline, CDR1 is SQVTM and CDR2 is ANQGSEA. This CDR3 contains 12 residues. After removal of 6 bases from V and 4 bases from J, the junction contained 2 bases not matched to a gene. Here the CDR3 DNA reads TGCAGCGTGCGGGACAGGGGGTACGAGCAGTACTTC. Its translation: CSVRDRGYEQYF.

The chain combines TRBV5-6 with TRBJ1-2, with TRBD1 matching 8 bases. The germline V gene encodes CDR1 SGHDT and CDR2 YYEEEE. The CDR3 runs 15 residues. V trimming: 0 bases; J trimming: 8 bases; junction bases outside the gene matches: 9. The CDR3 reads CASSLVPGQVYGYTF. DNA of the CDR3: TGTGCCAGCAGCTTGGTTCCGGGACAGGTCTACGGCTACACCTTC.

The rearrangement links TRBV7-8 to TRBJ2-7, with D possibly TRBD1 on 5 matching bases. The CDR3 consists of 11 residues. V was trimmed by 3 bases and J by 6 bases, leaving 6 bases between them. Germline CDR1 and CDR2: SGHVS and FQNEAQ. CDR3 nucleotide sequence: TGTGCCAGCAGCTTGGGGCTCGAGCAGTACTTC. Protein: CASSLGLEQYF.

The V gene is TRBV9, the J gene TRBJ2-2; the D gene is possibly TRBD1 (5 bases). The germline V and J ends were trimmed by 0 bases and 2 bases, with 11 bases remaining between them. From germline, CDR1 is SGDLS and CDR2 YYNGEE. The CDR3 is 16 residues long. CDR3 sequence (DNA): TGTGCCAGCAGCGTAGTGCAGGGTTTCAACACCGGGGAGCTGTTTTTT. This translates into CASSVVQGFNTGELFF.